Sequencing of this T cell receptor beta chain was carried out in a study of cytomegalovirus exposure and HLA in healthy donors. CDR1 and CDR2 from the germline V gene are MDHEN and SYDVKM. The CDR3 has 15 residues. V was trimmed by 5 bases and J by 3 bases, leaving 14 bases between them. This clone has only a few counts. This PCR relied on a set of 60 Vbeta primers and 13 Jbeta primers. This table comes from immunoSEQ multiplex PCR, and its TCRdb copy is limited to in-frame clones, with some not included. This table has 150,000 or so clones, around 82% appearing once. The sequencing input was PBMCs. This TCR was sampled from a man in his late teens or twenties in good health and CMV-seropositive. The V call is TRBV28, the J call TRBJ1-5; D gene ambiguous. The CDR3 loop reads CASSPSDGLNQPQHF. The CDR3 DNA reads as TGTGCCAGCAGTCCCTCGGACGGACTCAATCAGCCCCAGCATTTT.